The sequence of this T cell receptor (beta chain) was determined in a study of blood T cells in healthy people across ages. For the study at large: The capture of about one barcoded beta molecule per two T cells was achieved by template switching. Study conclusions and caveats: Both naive CD4+ cell counts and diversity were greater in long-lived donors than in aged donors.

This CDR3 region has 13 residues. CDR1 is LNHDA, CDR2 SQIVND, per germline (reference sequence). Each donor's blood draw was 7.5 to 10 milliliters of peripheral blood. In this sample, this clonotype turned up a few times. Its antigen is not identified. The junction does not match germline at one end; this may be a read error. A J-beta primer mix and a sample-barcoded 5' primer were used in a second PCR of about 6 to 12 cycles. All cDNA molecules were each tagged by a template-switch adaptor with 12 random nucleotides. Each CDR3 protein gets one entry after TCRdb re-called the 5' RACE reads with MiXCR. This table holds roughly 700,000 distinct CDR3 sequences, about 30% found once.

This chain joins TRBV19 and TRBJ1-5; TRBD1 matches at 8 bases. Specimen: blood. This receptor was taken from a woman over 75 in good health. CDR3 DNA sequence: TGTGCCAGCAGTACGGGACAGGCGTTAGCCCAGCATTTT. It codes for CASSTGQALAQHF.